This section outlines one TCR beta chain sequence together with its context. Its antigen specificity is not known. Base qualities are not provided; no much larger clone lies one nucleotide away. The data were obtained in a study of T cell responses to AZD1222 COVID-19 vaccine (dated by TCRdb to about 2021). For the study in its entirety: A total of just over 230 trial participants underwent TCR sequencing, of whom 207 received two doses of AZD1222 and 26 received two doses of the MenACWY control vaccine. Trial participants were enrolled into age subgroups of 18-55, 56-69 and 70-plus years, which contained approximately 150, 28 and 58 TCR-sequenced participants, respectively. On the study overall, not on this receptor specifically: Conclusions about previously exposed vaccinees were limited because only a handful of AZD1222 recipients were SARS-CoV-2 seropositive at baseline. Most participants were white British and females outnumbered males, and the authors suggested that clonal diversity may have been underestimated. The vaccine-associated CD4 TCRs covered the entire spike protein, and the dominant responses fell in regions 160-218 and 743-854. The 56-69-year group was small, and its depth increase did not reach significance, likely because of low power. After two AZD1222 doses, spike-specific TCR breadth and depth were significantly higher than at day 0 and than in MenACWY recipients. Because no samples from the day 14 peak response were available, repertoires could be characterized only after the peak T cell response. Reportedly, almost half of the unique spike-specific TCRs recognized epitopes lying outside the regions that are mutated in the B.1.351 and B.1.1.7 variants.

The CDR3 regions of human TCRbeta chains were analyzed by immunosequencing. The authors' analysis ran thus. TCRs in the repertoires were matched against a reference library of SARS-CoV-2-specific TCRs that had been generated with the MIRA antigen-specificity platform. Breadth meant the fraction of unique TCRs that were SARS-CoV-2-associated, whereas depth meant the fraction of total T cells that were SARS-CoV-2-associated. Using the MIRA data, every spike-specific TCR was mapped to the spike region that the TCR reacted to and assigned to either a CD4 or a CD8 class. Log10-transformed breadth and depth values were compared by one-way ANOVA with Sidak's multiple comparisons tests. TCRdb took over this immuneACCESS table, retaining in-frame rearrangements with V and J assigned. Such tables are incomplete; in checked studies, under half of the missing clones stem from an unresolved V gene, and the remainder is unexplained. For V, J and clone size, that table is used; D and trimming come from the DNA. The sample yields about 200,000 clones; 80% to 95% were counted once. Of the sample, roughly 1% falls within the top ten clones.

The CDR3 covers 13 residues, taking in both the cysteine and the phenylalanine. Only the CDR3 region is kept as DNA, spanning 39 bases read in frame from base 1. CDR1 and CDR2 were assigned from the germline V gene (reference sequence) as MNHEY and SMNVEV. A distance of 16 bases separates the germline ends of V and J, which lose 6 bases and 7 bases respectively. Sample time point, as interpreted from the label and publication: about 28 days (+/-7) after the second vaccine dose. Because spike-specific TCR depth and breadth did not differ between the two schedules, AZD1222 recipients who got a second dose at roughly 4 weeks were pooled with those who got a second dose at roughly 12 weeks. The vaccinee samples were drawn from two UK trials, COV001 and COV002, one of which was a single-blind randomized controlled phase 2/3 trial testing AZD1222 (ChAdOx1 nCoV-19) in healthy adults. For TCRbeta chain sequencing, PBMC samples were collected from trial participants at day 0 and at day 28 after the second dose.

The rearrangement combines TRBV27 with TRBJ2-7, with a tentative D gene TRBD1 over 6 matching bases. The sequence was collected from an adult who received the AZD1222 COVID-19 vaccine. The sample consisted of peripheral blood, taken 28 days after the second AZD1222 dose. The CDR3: CASSPGHPGEQYF. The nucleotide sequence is TGTGCCAGCAGCCCGGGACACCCTGGGGAGCAGTACTTC.